A selection of T cell receptor beta chains follows, all from one sample in a study of metastatic and nonmetastatic thyroid tumors. TCRdb called clones again from the PCR reads with MiXCR. Among about 40,000 clones, about 15% were seen once, and the ten largest hold 3.8%. Sequenced sample: blood. These receptors all stem from a female donor with papillary thyroid cancer or a benign thyroid nodule (not recorded which). Some clones in this sample may be carry-over from other donors' samples. Both conserved end residues are part of each CDR3. Fields, in order: clone size, D gene, J gene, V gene, CDR3 protein, CDR3 DNA. The D gene is left open where the match is weak. Size is stated for part of the rows, as once, few or many counts, or as a class when the clone is expanded.

abundance: many; d_gene: TRBD1; j_gene: TRBJ2-1; v_gene: TRBV11-1; CDR3aa: CASSTTGGAGINEQFF; CDR3nt: TGTGCCAGCAGCACAACAGGGGGCGCGGGTATCAATGAGCAGTTCTTC
abundance: many; d_gene: -; j_gene: TRBJ2-3; v_gene: TRBV20-1; CDR3aa: CSASLGSGTQYF; CDR3nt: TGCAGTGCTAGTCTCGGGAGTGGTACGCAGTATTTT
abundance: many; d_gene: -; j_gene: TRBJ2-2; v_gene: TRBV6-1; CDR3aa: CASSARGGGNTGELFF; CDR3nt: TGTGCCAGCAGCGCGAGGGGGGGAGGAAACACCGGGGAGCTGTTTTTT
abundance: many; d_gene: -; j_gene: TRBJ1-3; v_gene: TRBV7-2; CDR3aa: CASSRGQPGNTIYF; CDR3nt: TGTGCCAGCAGCCGGGGCCAACCTGGAAACACCATATATTTT
abundance: few; d_gene: TRBD2; j_gene: TRBJ2-3; v_gene: TRBV6-1; CDR3aa: CASSETWLAGDTQYF; CDR3nt: TGTGCCAGCAGTGAAACGTGGCTAGCGGGAGATACGCAGTATTTT
abundance: many; d_gene: TRBD1; j_gene: TRBJ1-6; v_gene: TRBV28; CDR3aa: CASSHGRDSSPLHF; CDR3nt: TGTGCCAGCAGCCACGGGAGGGACAGTTCACCCCTCCACTTT
abundance: many; d_gene: -; j_gene: TRBJ2-1; v_gene: TRBV19; CDR3aa: CASSIARIDRSNEQFF; CDR3nt: TGTGCCAGTAGCATAGCCCGAATAGACCGGAGTAATGAGCAGTTCTTC
abundance: once; d_gene: -; j_gene: TRBJ1-3; v_gene: TRBV5-1; CDR3aa: CASSLSMSSGNTIYF; CDR3nt: TGCGCCAGCAGCTTGTCAATGTCCTCTGGAAACACCATATATTTT
abundance: many; d_gene: TRBD1; j_gene: TRBJ1-1; v_gene: TRBV6-1; CDR3aa: CASSYAAGGAGTEAFF; CDR3nt: TGTGCCAGCAGTTATGCGGCAGGGGGCGCGGGCACTGAAGCTTTCTTT
abundance: many; d_gene: TRBD2; j_gene: TRBJ2-5; v_gene: TRBV15; CDR3aa: CATSRVPTSGETQYF; CDR3nt: TGTGCCACCAGCAGAGTCCCGACTAGCGGTGAGACCCAGTACTTC
abundance: -; d_gene: -; j_gene: TRBJ2-2; v_gene: TRBV9; CDR3aa: CASSVFQERVGEMFF; CDR3nt: TGTGCCAGCAGCGTATTCCAGGAACGGGTCGGGGAGATGTTTTTT
abundance: many; d_gene: TRBD2; j_gene: TRBJ2-2; v_gene: TRBV30; CDR3aa: CGGGGSNTGELFF; CDR3nt: TGTGGGGGCGGGGGGTCGAACACCGGGGAGCTGTTTTTT
abundance: -; d_gene: -; j_gene: TRBJ2-5; v_gene: TRBV30; CDR3aa: CAWSVLVGETQYF; CDR3nt: TGTGCCTGGAGTGTACTCGTGGGAGAGACCCAGTACTTC
abundance: few; d_gene: -; j_gene: TRBJ2-7; v_gene: TRBV19; CDR3aa: CASRARGGQTYEQYF; CDR3nt: TGTGCCAGTAGGGCAAGAGGGGGGCAGACCTACGAGCAGTACTTC
abundance: medium-sized; d_gene: -; j_gene: TRBJ2-7; v_gene: TRBV7-8; CDR3aa: CASSLGGVHEQYF; CDR3nt: TGTGCCAGCAGCTTAGGGGGCGTCCACGAGCAGTACTTC
abundance: few; d_gene: -; j_gene: TRBJ2-3; v_gene: TRBV6-1; CDR3aa: CARSPRGNISTDTQYF; CDR3nt: TGTGCCAGAAGCCCTAGGGGGAACATTAGCACAGATACGCAGTATTTT
abundance: few; d_gene: TRBD1; j_gene: TRBJ2-7; v_gene: TRBV27; CDR3aa: CASSTKPTGGANSYYQYF; CDR3nt: TGTGCCAGCAGTACTAAACCGACAGGGGGTGCGAATTCCTACTATCAGTACTTC
abundance: -; d_gene: TRBD1; j_gene: TRBJ2-7; v_gene: TRBV27; CDR3aa: CASIPGQVVTYEQYF; CDR3nt: TGTGCCAGCATCCCCGGACAGGTGGTGACCTACGAGCAGTACTTC
abundance: -; d_gene: TRBD2; j_gene: TRBJ2-1; v_gene: TRBV11-2; CDR3aa: CASSPGRLAIIDEQFF; CDR3nt: TGTGCCAGCAGCCCCGGTCGACTAGCAATCATCGATGAGCAGTTCTTC
abundance: few; d_gene: -; j_gene: TRBJ1-5; v_gene: TRBV7-9; CDR3aa: CASSLAVTVNQPQHF; CDR3nt: TGTGCCAGCAGCTTAGCCGTGACGGTTAATCAGCCCCAGCATTTT
abundance: many; d_gene: -; j_gene: TRBJ1-6; v_gene: TRBV28; CDR3aa: CASNGDHNSPLHF; CDR3nt: TGTGCCAGCAATGGGGATCATAATTCACCCCTCCACTTT
abundance: -; d_gene: -; j_gene: TRBJ2-3; v_gene: TRBV10-3; CDR3aa: CAISEDGNNQPQYF; CDR3nt: TGTGCCATCAGTGAGGACGGTAACAATCAGCCCCAGTATTTT
abundance: -; d_gene: -; j_gene: TRBJ1-1; v_gene: TRBV20-1; CDR3aa: CSATLGVGDTEAFF; CDR3nt: TGCAGTGCTACCCTTGGGGTGGGGGACACTGAAGCTTTCTTT
abundance: many; d_gene: TRBD1; j_gene: TRBJ2-2; v_gene: TRBV7-3; CDR3aa: CASSPGQFTGELFF; CDR3nt: TGTGCCAGCAGCCCGGGACAGTTCACCGGGGAGCTGTTTTTT
abundance: many; d_gene: -; j_gene: TRBJ1-1; v_gene: TRBV4-1; CDR3aa: CASSQDRGDTEAFF; CDR3nt: TGCGCCAGCAGCCAAGATCGAGGGGACACTGAAGCTTTCTTT
abundance: -; d_gene: -; j_gene: TRBJ1-5; v_gene: TRBV6-1; CDR3aa: CASIGGSGNHLQHF; CDR3nt: TGTGCCAGCATCGGGGGATCCGGGAATCATCTCCAGCATTTT
abundance: many; d_gene: -; j_gene: TRBJ1-4; v_gene: TRBV9; CDR3aa: CASSGRGAGVEKLFF; CDR3nt: TGTGCCAGCAGCGGCCGGGGAGCCGGTGTGGAAAAACTGTTTTTT
abundance: -; d_gene: -; j_gene: TRBJ1-6; v_gene: TRBV28; CDR3aa: CVSSQPTWGNSPLHF; CDR3nt: TGTGTCAGCAGTCAGCCCACATGGGGGAATTCACCCCTCCACTTT
abundance: many; d_gene: TRBD1; j_gene: TRBJ2-7; v_gene: TRBV7-2; CDR3aa: CASSGESGTGSYEQYF; CDR3nt: TGTGCCAGCAGCGGGGAATCCGGGACAGGATCTTACGAGCAGTACTTC
abundance: medium-sized; d_gene: TRBD1; j_gene: TRBJ2-7; v_gene: TRBV12-5; CDR3aa: CASGLRTGPFEQYF; CDR3nt: TGTGCTAGTGGACTACGGACAGGGCCCTTCGAGCAGTACTTC
abundance: many; d_gene: TRBD2; j_gene: TRBJ2-5; v_gene: TRBV19; CDR3aa: CASSRASGGGETQYF; CDR3nt: TGTGCCAGTAGTAGGGCTAGCGGGGGCGGGGAGACCCAGTACTTC
abundance: many; d_gene: TRBD2; j_gene: TRBJ2-4; v_gene: TRBV12-3/TRBV12-4; CDR3aa: CASSLPGGGENIQYF; CDR3nt: TGTGCCAGCAGTTTACCCGGGGGGGGAGAAAACATTCAGTACTTC
abundance: medium-sized; d_gene: TRBD1; j_gene: TRBJ2-3; v_gene: TRBV6-4; CDR3aa: CATSATGTGSPDTQYF; CDR3nt: TGTGCCACCTCCGCCACCGGGACAGGTAGCCCAGATACGCAGTATTTT
abundance: many; d_gene: -; j_gene: TRBJ2-5; v_gene: TRBV18; CDR3aa: CASSPIAETQYF; CDR3nt: TGTGCCAGCTCACCAATTGCAGAGACCCAGTACTTC
abundance: many; d_gene: -; j_gene: TRBJ1-5; v_gene: TRBV20-1; CDR3aa: CSASRGGNQPQHF; CDR3nt: TGCAGTGCTAGCAGAGGTGGCAATCAGCCCCAGCATTTT
abundance: -; d_gene: TRBD1; j_gene: TRBJ1-5; v_gene: TRBV5-5; CDR3aa: CSSSLRSGTGEHF; CDR3nt: TGTTCCAGCAGCTTGCGGTCCGGGACAGGGGAGCATTTT
abundance: -; d_gene: -; j_gene: TRBJ1-5; v_gene: TRBV6-5; CDR3aa: CANSYSLAGTENQPQRF; CDR3nt: TGTGCCAACAGTTACTCTCTAGCCGGGACGGAAAATCAGCCCCAGCGTTTT
abundance: many; d_gene: TRBD1; j_gene: TRBJ2-3; v_gene: TRBV5-6; CDR3aa: CASSLQGAGTDTQYF; CDR3nt: TGTGCCAGCAGCCTACAGGGGGCTGGCACAGATACGCAGTATTTT
abundance: many; d_gene: TRBD1; j_gene: TRBJ1-1; v_gene: TRBV28; CDR3aa: CASSFRGRTEAFF; CDR3nt: TGTGCCAGCAGTTTCAGGGGGCGCACTGAAGCTTTCTTT
abundance: many; d_gene: -; j_gene: TRBJ2-7; v_gene: TRBV20-1; CDR3aa: CSAPTGYEQYF; CDR3nt: TGCAGTGCTCCAACAGGGTACGAGCAGTACTTC
abundance: few; d_gene: -; j_gene: TRBJ1-1; v_gene: TRBV7-2; CDR3aa: CASSLTGAMNTEAFF; CDR3nt: TGTGCCAGCAGCTTAACAGGAGCCATGAACACTGAAGCTTTCTTT
abundance: -; d_gene: -; j_gene: TRBJ1-5; v_gene: TRBV28; CDR3aa: CASSLTLDSSNQPQHF; CDR3nt: TGTGCCAGCAGTTTAACCCTGGACAGCAGCAATCAGCCACAGCATTTT
abundance: many; d_gene: -; j_gene: TRBJ1-3; v_gene: TRBV7-6; CDR3aa: CASSQFKGSDSGNTIYF; CDR3nt: TGTGCCAGCAGCCAATTTAAGGGGTCAGACTCTGGAAACACCATATATTTT
abundance: few; d_gene: -; j_gene: TRBJ1-6; v_gene: TRBV28; CDR3aa: CASSLSRASSYNSPIHF; CDR3nt: TGTGCCAGCAGCCTGTCCAGGGCGAGCTCCTATAATTCACCCATCCACTTT
abundance: many; d_gene: -; j_gene: TRBJ2-1; v_gene: TRBV6-4; CDR3aa: CASSDVGEGYNEQFF; CDR3nt: TGTGCCAGCAGTGACGTAGGGGAAGGCTACAATGAGCAGTTCTTC
abundance: few; d_gene: -; j_gene: TRBJ2-7; v_gene: TRBV28; CDR3aa: CASSLSGPYVEQYF; CDR3nt: TGTGCCAGCAGCTTGTCTGGCCCTTACGTCGAGCAGTACTTC
abundance: -; d_gene: -; j_gene: TRBJ1-1; v_gene: TRBV5-4; CDR3aa: CASSPGETANTEAFF; CDR3nt: TGTGCCAGTAGCCCCGGCGAGACAGCGAACACTGAAGCTTTCTTT
abundance: many; d_gene: TRBD2; j_gene: TRBJ2-3; v_gene: TRBV2; CDR3aa: CASSWTSVWGDTQYF; CDR3nt: TGTGCCAGCAGTTGGACTAGCGTGTGGGGAGATACGCAGTATTTT
abundance: -; d_gene: -; j_gene: TRBJ2-7; v_gene: TRBV9; CDR3aa: CASSVSGGGTYEQYF; CDR3nt: TGTGCCAGCAGCGTTTCGGGCGGAGGAACCTACGAGCAGTACTTC
abundance: many; d_gene: -; j_gene: TRBJ2-7; v_gene: TRBV7-9; CDR3aa: CASSTDRGLTYEQYF; CDR3nt: TGTGCCAGCAGCACCGACAGGGGACTAACCTACGAGCAGTACTTC
abundance: few; d_gene: -; j_gene: TRBJ2-3; v_gene: TRBV15; CDR3aa: CATIRGGVSADTQYF; CDR3nt: TGTGCCACCATCAGAGGGGGGGTAAGCGCAGATACGCAGTATTTT
abundance: many; d_gene: -; j_gene: TRBJ2-4; v_gene: TRBV20-1; CDR3aa: CSARVFNLAKNIQYF; CDR3nt: TGCAGTGCTAGAGTCTTCAATCTAGCCAAAAACATTCAGTACTTC
abundance: many; d_gene: TRBD1; j_gene: TRBJ1-2; v_gene: TRBV20-1; CDR3aa: CSASGTGSLNSGYTF; CDR3nt: TGCAGTGCTTCCGGGACAGGGAGTCTCAATTCTGGCTACACCTTC
abundance: few; d_gene: -; j_gene: TRBJ1-2; v_gene: TRBV18; CDR3aa: CASSPPGGRGYGYTF; CDR3nt: TGTGCCAGCTCACCACCGGGGGGGCGCGGCTATGGCTACACCTTC
abundance: many; d_gene: TRBD1; j_gene: TRBJ1-1; v_gene: TRBV7-3; CDR3aa: CASSLSSGGITEAFF; CDR3nt: TGTGCCAGCAGCCTCAGCTCAGGGGGAATCACTGAAGCTTTCTTT